The rows below give T cell receptor beta chains drawn from one sample of a study of T cell responses to AZD1222 COVID-19 vaccine. Sequencing used immunoSEQ multiplex PCR; TCRdb keeps in-frame clones, though not all of them. Among some 120,000 clones, roughly 89% were seen once, and the ten largest hold less than 4.5%. Sequenced material: peripheral blood, taken on day 0 of AZD1222 vaccination. The origin of the receptors is an adult in good health. Both conserved end residues are part of each CDR3. Fields, in order: J gene, clone size, D gene, CDR3 length, V gene, CDR3 DNA, CDR3 protein. D genes are given only for firm matches. Clone size is not always given. Where it is, it says once, few, many or a class for expanded clones.

>TRBJ1-3|-|-|11|TRBV28
TGTGCCAGCCAGTATGGGAACACCATATATTTT
CASQYGNTIYF
>TRBJ1-2|-|-|14|TRBV5-1
TGCGCCAGCAGCTTCGGGACTCCACGGGATGGCTACACCTTC
CASSFGTPRDGYTF
>TRBJ2-6|-|TRBD1|16|TRBV30
TGTGCCGGTAACAGGGGGCATAGAGCTGGGGCCAACGTCCTGACTTTC
CAGNRGHRAGANVLTF
>TRBJ1-5|once|-|15|TRBV7-8
TGTGCCAGCAGCAAGGACCTAAATAGCAATCAGCCCCAGCATTTT
CASSKDLNSNQPQHF
>TRBJ2-2|-|-|14|TRBV5-1
TGCGCCAGCAGCTTAGGACAGAACACCGGGGAGCTGTTTTTT
CASSLGQNTGELFF
>TRBJ1-5|-|-|12|TRBV29-1
TGCAGCGTTAAAGACGGAAATCAGCCCCAGCATTTT
CSVKDGNQPQHF
>TRBJ2-3|-|-|15|TRBV2
TGTGCCAGCAGTATGGAGCGGATGATTACAGATACGCAGTATTTT
CASSMERMITDTQYF
>TRBJ2-3|few|-|17|TRBV5-1
TGCGCCAGCAGCCCACAACCGCGGACAGTTTCGGGAGATACGCAGTATTTT
CASSPQPRTVSGDTQYF
>TRBJ1-2|-|-|15|TRBV6-5
TGTGCCAGCAGTTACTCGAGGGACCTCTCGCATGGCTACACCTTC
CASSYSRDLSHGYTF
>TRBJ2-7|-|-|14|TRBV9
TGTGCCAGCAGCGTCGGAGACAGCACCTACGAGCAGTACTTC
CASSVGDSTYEQYF
>TRBJ2-2|once|-|16|TRBV5-6
TGTGCCAGCAGCTCACCCTTCGGAGGTACCACCGGGGAGCTGTTTTTT
CASSSPFGGTTGELFF
>TRBJ2-4|once|-|15|TRBV28
TGTGCCAGCAGCCTCCATGGTGTGTCCAAAAACATTCAGTACTTC
CASSLHGVSKNIQYF
>TRBJ1-2|-|-|13|TRBV4-1
TGCGCCAGCAGCCAATCGCAGGACTATGGCTACACCTTC
CASSQSQDYGYTF
>TRBJ1-2|-|-|14|TRBV5-1
TGCGCCAGCAGCTTGGGGGTGGCTAACTATGGCTACACCTTC
CASSLGVANYGYTF
>TRBJ2-7|-|-|13|TRBV7-9
TGTGCCGCGGGCGGGGGCCTTACCTACGAGCAGTACTTC
CAAGGGLTYEQYF
>TRBJ2-7|few|TRBD1|15|TRBV15
TGTGCCACCAGCAGCCGGGGGACAGGGGGCTACGAGCAGTACTTC
CATSSRGTGGYEQYF
>TRBJ1-1|-|-|15|TRBV18
TGTGCCAGCTCACCAGAGCGACAAAGGTACACTGAAGCTTTCTTT
CASSPERQRYTEAFF
>TRBJ2-7|few|TRBD2|14|TRBV2
TGTGCCAGCGGATGGACTAGCGGGAGTTTCGAGCAGTACTTC
CASGWTSGSFEQYF
>TRBJ1-2|-|-|14|TRBV28
TGTGCCAGCAGTGAGACAGGCGCTAACTATGGCTACACCTTC
CASSETGANYGYTF
>TRBJ2-4|-|TRBD2|15|TRBV7-9
TGTGCCAGCAGTACTAGCGGGGGCCCAAAAAACATTCAGTACTTC
CASSTSGGPKNIQYF
>TRBJ1-2|-|-|14|TRBV20-1
TGCAGTGCTAGTGGCGGGGGAGGGCCGTATGGCTACACCTTC
CSASGGGGPYGYTF
>TRBJ1-2|-|-|13|TRBV7-9
TGTGCCAGCAGCTCCAAGGGGGGGGGCATCTACACCTTC
CASSSKGGGIYTF
>TRBJ2-1|-|TRBD2|18|TRBV28
TGTGCCAGCAGTTCTATCCCCCCGACTAGCGGAACATACAATGAGCAGTTCTTC
CASSSIPPTSGTYNEQFF
>TRBJ1-2|-|-|15|TRBV11-2
TGTGCCAGCAGGTTAGATACGTATGAAGGCTATGGCTACACCTTC
CASRLDTYEGYGYTF
>TRBJ1-6|once|-|13|TRBV28
TGTGCCAGCAGCCTTAGCCTTTTATCGCCCCTCCACTTT
CASSLSLLSPLHF
>TRBJ1-2|-|-|13|TRBV6-5
TGTGCCAGCAGTCCCGGGGGGACCTATGGCTACACCTTC
CASSPGGTYGYTF